This passage covers 4 T cell receptor beta chains from one sample sequenced in a study of T cells in Graves' hyperthyroidism and ophthalmopathy (dated by TCRdb to the late 2010s). The library was built by means of multiplex PCR. Sequencing used an Illumina HiSeq 2000. The TCR beta CDR3 regions were amplified from the RNA transcripts. The TCR CDR3 was subjected to a first round of RT-PCR using the HTBI primer set and the Qiagen OneStep RT-PCR kit. TCRdb reran the public reads through fastp at Q25 and MiXCR, keeping productive beta chains. Merged by CDR3 protein, the rows form single entries marked with the most common genes and DNA. This sample is represented by 550,000 to 850,000 distinct CDR3 sequences; about 19% of them were singletons. The ten largest clones represent over 15% of the sample. Sequencing was performed on blood. These receptors were collected from a woman aged 50 to 60 with Graves' hyperthyroidism that later progressed to Graves' ophthalmopathy.

This clonotype appeared many times. The gene calls are TRBV3-1 and TRBJ1-2; D is perhaps TRBD1 (6 bases). With 4 bases removed from V and 6 bases from J, the gap between germline ends came to 9 bases. The CDR3 extends over 12 amino acids. Germline V gene data show CDR1 as LGHDT and CDR2 as YNNKEL (reference sequence). DNA for the CDR3: TGTGCCAGCAGCCTCAACAGGGATGGCTACACCTTC. Its translation is CASSLNRDGYTF.

Only a few counts were recorded for this clonotype. This CDR3 reads CASSYSGGASMGTEAFF. CDR3 DNA sequence: TGTGCCAGCAGTTACTCCGGAGGGGCGTCTATGGGCACTGAAGCTTTCTTT. The rearrangement uses TRBV6-5 and TRBJ1-1, with D possibly being TRBD1 (5 bases). From germline, CDR1 is MNHEY and CDR2 SVGAGI. The CDR3 loop spans 17 amino acids. With 0 bases removed from V and 4 bases from J, the gap between germline ends came to 18 bases.

V usage is TRBV27 and J usage is TRBJ1-2; 11 bases map to TRBD1. V lost 6 bases and J lost 7; bases outside the gene matches: 7. This CDR3 spans 14 amino acids. Germline V gives CDR1 MNHEY, CDR2 SMNVEV (reference sequence). This CDR3 is CASRPGQGARGYTF. The CDR3 DNA follows: TGTGCCAGCAGGCCCGGACAGGGGGCGCGTGGCTACACCTTC.

This sequence joins TRBV19 and TRBJ2-7, with 10 bases aligning to TRBD1. After removal of 3 bases from V and 1 base from J, the junction contained 3 bases not matched to a gene. Germline V gives CDR1 LNHDA, CDR2 SQIVND (reference sequence). The CDR3 spans 15 residues. The CDR3 DNA reads TGTGCCAGTAGTATCGGACAGGGGGAATCCTACGAGCAGTACTTC. Residues: CASSIGQGESYEQYF.